This T cell receptor (beta chain) was observed in a study of technical replicates of blood from several donors. This table comes from immunoSEQ multiplex PCR, and its TCRdb copy is limited to in-frame clones, with some not included. The sample has just over 8,000 clones; roughly 90% are singletons. Trimming stripped 6 bases from V and 0 bases from J, with 15 bases between. This CDR3 spans 17 amino acids. The germline V gene has CDR1 KGHSH and CDR2 LQKENI. Sequenced input: PBMCs. V usage is TRBV18 and J usage is TRBJ2-6; possible D gene TRBD2, 6 bases. The clonotype was recovered from a human donor in good health. The DNA for the CDR3 is TGTGCCAGCTCCCCAGGAGGGTACATCTCTGGGGCCAACGTCCTGACTTTC. Translation gives CASSPGGYISGANVLTF. The full variable domain, with the rest looked up from reference TRBV18 and TRBJ2-6, is NAGVMQNPRHLVRRRGQEARLRCSPMKGHSHVYWYRQLPEEGLKFMVYLQKENIIDESGMPKERFSAEFPKEGPSILRIQQVVRGDSAAYFCASSPGGYISGANVLTFGAGSRLTVL.